The 18 T cell receptor beta chains given below trace back to one sample, sequenced in a study of identical twins. TCRdb analysed the 5' RACE reads with MiXCR anew, one entry per CDR3 protein. Of nearly 900,000 distinct CDR3 sequences listed, 12% were seen once; the top ten hold around 1.5%. These records were also assigned to another study, of yellow fever vaccine responses in identical twins.

The sample taken for sequencing was PBMCs. These receptors originate from a woman aged 18-29 years in good health.

The J gene is TRBJ2-1, the V gene TRBV4-1, with D possibly being TRBD1 or TRBD2 (5 bases each). V lost 2 bases and J 3 bases, leaving 8 bases between the germline ends. The germline V gene encodes CDR1 MGHRA and CDR2 YSYEKL. The CDR3 is made up of 14 amino acids. CDR3 sequence (DNA): TGCGCCAGCAGCCAATATGGGGGCTACAATGAGCAGTTCTTC. Protein sequence: CASSQYGGYNEQFF.

The chain carries TRBV5-1 and TRBJ1-6, with a tentative D call TRBD1 (5 bases). Per the germline V gene, CDR1 is SGHRS and CDR2 is YFSETQ. The CDR3 length is 16 residues. V lost 4 bases, J lost 7 bases, and 18 bases lay in between. The CDR3 here is CASSRRGEASNSPLHF. The CDR3, as DNA: TGCGCCAGCAGCCGACGGGGGGAGGCTTCGAATTCACCCCTCCACTTT.

This clonotype has more than one count but fewer than ten. This chain connects TRBV5-5 to TRBJ2-5; D perhaps matches TRBD1 (6 bases). The CDR3 has 14 residues. V gave up 5 bases and J gave up 1 base, with 12 bases separating them. CDR1 and CDR2 from the germline V gene are SGHKS and YYEKEE (reference sequence). This chain's CDR3 is CASRQGHLQETQYF. The CDR3 DNA follows: TGTGCCAGCAGGCAGGGACATCTCCAAGAGACCCAGTACTTC. The whole variable domain, filled in from reference TRBV5-5 and TRBJ2-5, reads DAGVTQSPTHLIKTRGQQVTLRCSPISGHKSVSWYQQVLGQGPQFIFQYYEKEERGRGNFPDRFSARQFPNYSSELNVNALLLGDSALYLCASRQGHLQETQYFGPGTRLLVL.

The gene calls are TRBV24-1 and TRBJ2-1, with 14 bases that match TRBD2. This CDR3 comprises 16 residues. Germline loops: CDR1 KGHDR, CDR2 SFDVKD. J lost 9 bases, V lost 0 bases, and 3 bases had no gene match. The CDR3 reads CATSDLGTSGSGEQFF. The CDR3 region has the DNA TGTGCCACCAGTGATTTGGGGACTAGCGGGAGCGGTGAGCAGTTCTTC.

This clonotype was seen a few times. The V gene is TRBV6-5, the J gene TRBJ1-4; perhaps TRBD1 as D (6 bases). Deletions cut 4 bases from V and 6 bases from J, with 12 bases between. The CDR3 spans 14 residues. Germline V gene sequence: CDR1 MNHEY, CDR2 SVGAGI. The CDR3 loop reads CASSLDRMDEKLFF. The CDR3 DNA sequence: TGTGCCAGCAGTTTGGACAGAATGGATGAAAAACTGTTTTTT.

This clonotype was seen only a few times. This rearrangement joins TRBV12-3 or TRBV12-4 to TRBJ2-7; D gene ambiguous. There are 13 residues in the CDR3. V lost 6 bases, J lost 2 bases, and 11 bases lay in between. The CDR3 region has the DNA TGTGCCAGCAGACGAGACGCAACCTACGAGCAGTACTTC. Residues: CASRRDATYEQYF.

V and J are TRBV6-1 and TRBJ1-6; the match to TRBD1 covers 7 bases. V dropped 4 bases and J dropped 9; count of bases not matched to a gene: 6. CDR3 length equals 14 residues. Germline CDR1 is MNHNS and CDR2 is SASEGT. Here the CDR3 reads CASSVRDSSSPLHF. The CDR3 DNA reads TGTGCCAGCAGTGTCCGGGACAGCAGTTCACCCCTCCACTTT.

The chain combines TRBV14 with TRBJ2-7; 9 positions agree with TRBD2. CDR3 length equals 17 residues. CDR1 SGHDN and CDR2 FVKESK come from the germline V gene. Germline trimming cut 0 bases from V and 2 bases from J; bases unmatched to any gene: 8. CDR3 residues: CASSQERPSGIPYEQYF. The CDR3 nucleotides are TGTGCCAGCAGCCAAGAAAGGCCTAGCGGGATTCCCTACGAGCAGTACTTC.

This clonotype occurred a few times. The genes are TRBV12-3 or TRBV12-4 and TRBJ2-2, with 7 nucleotides matching TRBD2. Trimming took 6 bases from V and 6 from J; bases not matched to a gene: 7. The CDR3 contains 14 residues. DNA of the CDR3: TGTGCCAGCAGCCCATGGGGGGGAGCCGGGGAGCTGTTTTTT. This codes for CASSPWGGAGELFF.

The gene calls are TRBV20-1 and TRBJ2-7; 11 positions agree with TRBD2. The germline V gene has CDR1 DFQATT and CDR2 SNEGSKA (reference sequence). The CDR3 contains 13 residues. V lost 5 bases to trimming and J lost 4 bases; unmatched junction nucleotides: 4. The CDR3 coding sequence is TGCAGTGCTCTGGGACTAGCGGATTACGAGCAGTACTTC. It yields the protein CSALGLADYEQYF.

The rearrangement uses TRBV10-2 and TRBJ2-3; 15 bases line up with TRBD2. CDR3 length equals 20 residues. Germline V CDR1 and CDR2: WSHSY, SAAADI. After removal of 6 bases from V and 11 bases from J, the junction contained 24 bases not matched to a gene. CDR3 residues: CASRVPPGLAGGPELEWQYF. CDR3 nucleotide sequence: TGCGCCAGCAGGGTCCCACCGGGACTAGCGGGAGGACCCGAGCTTGAGTGGCAGTATTTT.

CDR3 amino acids: CASSPGTARSGNTIYF. Here the CDR3 DNA reads TGTGCCAGCAGCCCCGGGACAGCCAGGAGTGGAAACACCATATATTTT. This chain links TRBV12-3 or TRBV12-4 with TRBJ1-3, with TRBD1 identical over 7 bases. The CDR3 consists of 16 residues. V lost 6 bases, J lost 3 bases, and 11 bases stayed unmatched.

The CDR3 nucleotides are TGTGCCACCAGTGATTCGGGACAGGGTAACTACGAGCAGTACTTC. This sequence encodes CATSDSGQGNYEQYF. V is TRBV24-1 and J is TRBJ2-7; TRBD1 aligns across 9 bases. The CDR3 is 15 residues long. J lost 3 bases, V lost 2 bases, and 4 bases had no gene match. CDR1 KGHDR and CDR2 SFDVKD come from the germline V gene.

This clonotype appeared many times. The rearrangement uses TRBV20-1 and TRBJ2-1; D possibly matches TRBD1 or TRBD2 (5 bases each). CDR1 is DFQATT and CDR2 is SNEGSKA in the germline V gene (reference sequence). V dropped 7 bases and J dropped 3 bases, with 16 bases sitting between them. This CDR3 is built from 14 residues. CDR3 in DNA: TGCAGTGTTCTTGGGGGTATGGGCTACAATGAGCAGTTCTTC. It codes for CSVLGGMGYNEQFF.

V is TRBV20-1 and J is TRBJ2-3; no firm D call. The germline V gene encodes CDR1 DFQATT and CDR2 SNEGSKA (reference sequence). The CDR3 covers 15 residues. Trimming removed 3 bases at V and 0 bases at J, with 13 bases between. Here the CDR3 reads CSARVGATSTDTQYF. The CDR3 region has the DNA TGCAGTGCTAGGGTTGGAGCGACTAGCACAGATACGCAGTATTTT.

The V gene is TRBV24-1, the J gene TRBJ2-1; the match to TRBD1 covers 7 bases. Germline V gene lookup returns CDR1 KGHDR and CDR2 SFDVKD. V trimming: 4 bases; J trimming: 1 base; junction bases outside the gene matches: 6. CDR3 length equals 16 residues. As DNA, the CDR3 is TGTGCCACCAGTGAGTCGACGGGACAGTCCTACAATGAGCAGTTCTTC. Translation gives CATSESTGQSYNEQFF.

The rearrangement joins TRBV12-3 or TRBV12-4 to TRBJ2-7; perhaps TRBD2 as D (6 bases). V lost 5 bases to trimming and J lost 6 bases, with 26 bases between them. The CDR3 sequence is 17 residues long. CDR3 sequence (DNA): TGTGCCAGCAGTCTTAGGGCACACCCCTCCGGGAGTCCCGAGCAGTACTTC. The encoded protein is CASSLRAHPSGSPEQYF.

The CDR3 DNA reads TGTGCCAGCAGCCTCAGATTAGGCGACGAGCAGTACTTC. It specifies CASSLRLGDEQYF. This chain links TRBV11-2 with TRBJ2-7; D uncertain. In germline, CDR1 is SGHAT, CDR2 FQNNGV. CDR3 length: 13 residues. V lost 5 bases, J lost 5 bases, and 13 bases lay in between.